The source of this T cell receptor beta chain is a study of blood T cell dynamics during melanoma immunotherapy. Here immunoSEQ multiplex PCR was the method, and the copy in TCRdb shows in-frame clones only, minus some. The repertoire holds approximately 4,000 clones, with 97% as singletons. The germline V gene has CDR1 PRHDT and CDR2 FYEKMQ (reference sequence). This CDR3 has 16 residues. Trimming cost V 1 base and J 3 bases; bases outside gene matches: 8. Time point noted: pre-treatment baseline. Disease control meant complete response, partial response or stable disease at 12 weeks. The specimen comprised effector memory CD8+ T cells from blood, sampled from a patient treated with checkpoint blockade. The chain links TRBV13 to TRBJ2-7, with 8 bases matching TRBD1. This clonotype was sampled from a human donor with melanoma. The CDR3 DNA is TGTGCCAGCAGCTTAGACAGGGGGTCGCCCCTCTACGAGCAGTACTTC. Translated, it gives CASSLDRGSPLYEQYF.